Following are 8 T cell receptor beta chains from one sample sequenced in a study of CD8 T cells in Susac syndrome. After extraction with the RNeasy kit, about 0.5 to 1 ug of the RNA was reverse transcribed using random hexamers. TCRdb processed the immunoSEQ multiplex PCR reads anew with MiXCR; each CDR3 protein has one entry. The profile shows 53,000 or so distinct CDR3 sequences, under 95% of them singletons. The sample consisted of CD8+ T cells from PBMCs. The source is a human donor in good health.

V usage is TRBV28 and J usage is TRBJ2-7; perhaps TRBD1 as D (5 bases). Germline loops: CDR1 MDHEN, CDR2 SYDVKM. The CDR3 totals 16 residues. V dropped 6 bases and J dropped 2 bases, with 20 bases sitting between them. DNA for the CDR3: TGTGCCAGCAGCCCATGGGCAGGGCTGGTCGCCTACGAGCAGTACTTC. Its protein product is CASSPWAGLVAYEQYF.

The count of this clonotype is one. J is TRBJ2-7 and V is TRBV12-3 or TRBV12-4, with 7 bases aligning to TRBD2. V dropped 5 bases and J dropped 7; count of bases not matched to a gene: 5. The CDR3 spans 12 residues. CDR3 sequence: CASSRDYLEQYF. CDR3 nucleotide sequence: TGTGCCAGCAGTCGGGACTACCTGGAGCAGTACTTC.

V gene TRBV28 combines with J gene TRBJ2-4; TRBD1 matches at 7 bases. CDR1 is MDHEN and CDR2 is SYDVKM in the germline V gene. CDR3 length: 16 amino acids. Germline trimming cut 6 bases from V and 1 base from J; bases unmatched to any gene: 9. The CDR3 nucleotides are TGTGCCAGCAGCGTAATTGACAGGGACGCCAAAAACATTCAGTACTTC. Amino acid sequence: CASSVIDRDAKNIQYF.

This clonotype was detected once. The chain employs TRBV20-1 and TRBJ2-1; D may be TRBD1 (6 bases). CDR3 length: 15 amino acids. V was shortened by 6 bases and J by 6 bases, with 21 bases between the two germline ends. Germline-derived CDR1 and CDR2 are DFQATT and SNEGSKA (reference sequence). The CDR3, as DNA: TGCAGTGCCTCCAGGAGCAGGGGTTTTGGCAATGAGCAGTTCTTC. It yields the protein CSASRSRGFGNEQFF.

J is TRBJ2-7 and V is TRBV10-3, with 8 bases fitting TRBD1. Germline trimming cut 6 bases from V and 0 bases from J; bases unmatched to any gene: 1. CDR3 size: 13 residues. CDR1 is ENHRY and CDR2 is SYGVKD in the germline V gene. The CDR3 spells CAIRGQDSYEQYF. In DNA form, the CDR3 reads TGTGCCATCAGGGGACAGGACTCCTACGAGCAGTACTTC.

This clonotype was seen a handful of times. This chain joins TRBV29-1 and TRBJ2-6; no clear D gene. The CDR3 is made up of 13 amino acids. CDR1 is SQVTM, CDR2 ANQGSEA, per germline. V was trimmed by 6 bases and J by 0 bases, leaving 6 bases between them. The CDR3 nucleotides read TGCAGCGTCCCTGACTCTGGGGCCAACGTCCTGACTTTC. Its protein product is CSVPDSGANVLTF. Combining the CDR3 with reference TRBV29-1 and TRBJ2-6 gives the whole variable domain SAVISQKPSRDICQRGTSLTIQCQVDSQVTMMFWYRQQPGQSLTLIATANQGSEATYESGFVIDKFPISRPNLTFSTLTVSNMSPEDSSIYLCSVPDSGANVLTFGAGSRLTVL.

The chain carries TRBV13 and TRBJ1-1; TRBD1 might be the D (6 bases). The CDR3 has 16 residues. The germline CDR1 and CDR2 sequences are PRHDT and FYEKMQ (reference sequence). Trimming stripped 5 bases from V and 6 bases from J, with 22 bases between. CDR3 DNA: TGTGCCAGCAGCCCTACAGGGATGGGAGGAGCCGCTGAAGCTTTCTTT. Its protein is CASSPTGMGGAAEAFF.

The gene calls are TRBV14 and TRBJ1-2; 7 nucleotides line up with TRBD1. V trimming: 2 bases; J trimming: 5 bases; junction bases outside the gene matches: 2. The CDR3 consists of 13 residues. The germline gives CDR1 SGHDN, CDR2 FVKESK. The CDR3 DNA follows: TGTGCCAGCAGCCAAACAGGGGAGTATGGCTACACCTTC. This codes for CASSQTGEYGYTF.